This record concerns one T cell receptor beta chain sequence. Its antigen is unknown. TCRdb keeps only in-frame clones here, not all; method: immunoSEQ multiplex PCR. The profile shows over 200,000 clones, 75% to 80% of them singletons. This specimen belongs to a study of cytotoxic CD8 clonotypes in ibrutinib-treated CLL. General study findings and limits: Sustained-remission and progressing patients diverged in sampling times.

The V gene's germline CDR1 is SGHTA and CDR2 FQGTGA. The CDR3 covers 13 residues. Trimming left V 4 bases short and J 6 bases short, with 11 bases between. The sequencing used PBMCs, collected after 12 months of ibrutinib treatment. The chain links TRBV7-3 to TRBJ2-3; D remains ambiguous. The TCR originated in a human donor with chronic lymphocytic leukemia. The CDR3 sequence is CASSSSIGDTQYF. CDR3 in DNA: TGTGCCAGCAGCTCCTCGATCGGGGATACGCAGTATTTT.